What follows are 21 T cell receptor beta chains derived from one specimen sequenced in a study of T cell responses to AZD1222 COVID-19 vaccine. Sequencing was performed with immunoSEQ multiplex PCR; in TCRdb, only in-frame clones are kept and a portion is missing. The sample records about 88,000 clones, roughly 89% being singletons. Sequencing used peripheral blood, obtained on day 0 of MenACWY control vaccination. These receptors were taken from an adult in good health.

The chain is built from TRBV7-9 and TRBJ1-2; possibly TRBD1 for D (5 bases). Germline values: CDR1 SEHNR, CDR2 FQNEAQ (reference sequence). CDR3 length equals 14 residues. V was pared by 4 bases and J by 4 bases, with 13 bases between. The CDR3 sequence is CASSSVGLIYGYTF. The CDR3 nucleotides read TGTGCCAGCAGCTCCGTGGGGCTTATCTATGGCTACACCTTC.

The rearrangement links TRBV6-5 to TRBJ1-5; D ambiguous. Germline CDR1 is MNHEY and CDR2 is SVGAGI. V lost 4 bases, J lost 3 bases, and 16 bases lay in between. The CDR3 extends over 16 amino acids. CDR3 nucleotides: TGTGCCAGCAGTTCCCCCGGAGGGATGAACAATCAGCCCCAGCATTTT. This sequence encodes CASSSPGGMNNQPQHF.

CDR3 residues: CASSQIQGRAEAFF. The CDR3 nucleotides read TGTGCCAGCAGCCAAATACAGGGAAGAGCTGAAGCTTTCTTT. The rearrangement links TRBV7-2 to TRBJ1-1; TRBD1 might be the D (6 bases). V was cut by 5 bases and J by 6 bases, with 16 bases left in between. The CDR3 spans 14 residues. From germline, CDR1 is SGHTA and CDR2 FQGNSA.

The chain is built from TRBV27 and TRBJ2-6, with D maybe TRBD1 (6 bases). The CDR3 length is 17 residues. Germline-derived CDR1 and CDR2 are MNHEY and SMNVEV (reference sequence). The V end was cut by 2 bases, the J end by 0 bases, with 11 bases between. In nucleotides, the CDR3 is TGTGCCAGCAGTTTAGGACAGACAATCTCTGGGGCCAACGTCCTGACTTTC. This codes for CASSLGQTISGANVLTF.

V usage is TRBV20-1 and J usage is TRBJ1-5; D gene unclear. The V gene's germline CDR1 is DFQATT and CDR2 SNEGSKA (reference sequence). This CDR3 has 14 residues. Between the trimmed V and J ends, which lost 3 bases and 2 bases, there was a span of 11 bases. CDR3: CSASDSRGNQPQHF. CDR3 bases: TGCAGTGCTAGTGACTCCCGTGGCAATCAGCCCCAGCATTTT.

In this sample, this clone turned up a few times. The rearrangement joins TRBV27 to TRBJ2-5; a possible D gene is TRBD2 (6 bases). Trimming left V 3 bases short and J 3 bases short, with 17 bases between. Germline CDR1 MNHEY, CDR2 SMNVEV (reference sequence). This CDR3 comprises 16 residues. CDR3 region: CASSFGAVGGKETQYF. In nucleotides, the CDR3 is TGTGCCAGCAGTTTCGGGGCCGTGGGGGGTAAAGAGACCCAGTACTTC.

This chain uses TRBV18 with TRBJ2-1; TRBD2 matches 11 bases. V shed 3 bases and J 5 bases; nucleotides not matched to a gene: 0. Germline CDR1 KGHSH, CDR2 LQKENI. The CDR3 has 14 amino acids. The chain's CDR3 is CASSPGLADNEQFF. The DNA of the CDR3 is TGTGCCAGCTCACCGGGACTAGCGGACAATGAGCAGTTCTTC.

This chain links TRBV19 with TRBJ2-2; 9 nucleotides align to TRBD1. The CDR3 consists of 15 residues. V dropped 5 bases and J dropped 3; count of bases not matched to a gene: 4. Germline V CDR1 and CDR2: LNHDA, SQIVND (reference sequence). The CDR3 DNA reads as TGTGCCAGTAGTGCCGGGACAGGGTACACCGGGGAGCTGTTTTTT. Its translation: CASSAGTGYTGELFF.

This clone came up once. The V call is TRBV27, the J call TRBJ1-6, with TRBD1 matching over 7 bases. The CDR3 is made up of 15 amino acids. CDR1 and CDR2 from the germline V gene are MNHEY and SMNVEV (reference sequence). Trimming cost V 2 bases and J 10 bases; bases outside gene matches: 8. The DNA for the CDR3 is TGTGCCAGCAGTTTAATTCAGGGGGTCGGATCACCCCTCCACTTT. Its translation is CASSLIQGVGSPLHF.

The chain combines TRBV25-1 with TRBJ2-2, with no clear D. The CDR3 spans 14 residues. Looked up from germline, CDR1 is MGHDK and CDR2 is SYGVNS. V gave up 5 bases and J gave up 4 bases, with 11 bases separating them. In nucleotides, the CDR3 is TGTGCCAGCAGTAATAGGGCGGTCACCGGGGAGCTGTTTTTT. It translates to CASSNRAVTGELFF.

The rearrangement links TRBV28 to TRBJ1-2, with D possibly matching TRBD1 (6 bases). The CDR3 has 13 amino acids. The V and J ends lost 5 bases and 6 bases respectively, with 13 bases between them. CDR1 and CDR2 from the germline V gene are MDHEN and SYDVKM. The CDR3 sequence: CASSLLTGNGYTF. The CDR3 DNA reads TGTGCCAGCAGTCTCCTAACAGGGAATGGCTACACCTTC.

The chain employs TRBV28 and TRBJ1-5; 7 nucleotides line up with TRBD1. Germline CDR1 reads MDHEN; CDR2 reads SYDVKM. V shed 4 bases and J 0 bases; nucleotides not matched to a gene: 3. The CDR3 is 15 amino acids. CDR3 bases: TGTGCCAGCAGTTGGACAGGATATAGCAATCAGCCCCAGCATTTT. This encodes CASSWTGYSNQPQHF. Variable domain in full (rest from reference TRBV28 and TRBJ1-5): DVKVTQSSRYLVKRTGEKVFLECVQDMDHENMFWYRQDPGLGLRLIYFSYDVKMKEKGDIPEGYSVSREKKERFSLILESASTNQTSMYLCASSWTGYSNQPQHFGDGTRLSIL.

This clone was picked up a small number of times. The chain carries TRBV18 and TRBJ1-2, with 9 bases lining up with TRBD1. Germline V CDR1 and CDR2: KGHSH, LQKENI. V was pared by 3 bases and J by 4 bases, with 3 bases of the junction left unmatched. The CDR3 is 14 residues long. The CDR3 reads CASSPGTGRYGYTF. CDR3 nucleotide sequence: TGTGCCAGCTCACCGGGGACAGGGCGCTATGGCTACACCTTC. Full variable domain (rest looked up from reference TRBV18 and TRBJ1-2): NAGVMQNPRHLVRRRGQEARLRCSPMKGHSHVYWYRQLPEEGLKFMVYLQKENIIDESGMPKERFSAEFPKEGPSILRIQQVVRGDSAAYFCASSPGTGRYGYTFGSGTRLTVV.

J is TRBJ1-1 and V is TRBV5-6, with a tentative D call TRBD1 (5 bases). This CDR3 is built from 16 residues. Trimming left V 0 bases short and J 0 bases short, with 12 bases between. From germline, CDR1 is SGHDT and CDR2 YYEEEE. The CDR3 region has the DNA TGTGCCAGCAGCTTGGATGGGGGGAGAATGAACACTGAAGCTTTCTTT. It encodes CASSLDGGRMNTEAFF.

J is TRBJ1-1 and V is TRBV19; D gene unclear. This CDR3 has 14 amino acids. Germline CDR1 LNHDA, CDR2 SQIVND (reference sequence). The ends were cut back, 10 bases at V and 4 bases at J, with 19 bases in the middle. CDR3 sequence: CATSIRKESTEAFF. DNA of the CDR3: TGTGCCACTAGCATTAGGAAGGAAAGCACTGAAGCTTTCTTT.

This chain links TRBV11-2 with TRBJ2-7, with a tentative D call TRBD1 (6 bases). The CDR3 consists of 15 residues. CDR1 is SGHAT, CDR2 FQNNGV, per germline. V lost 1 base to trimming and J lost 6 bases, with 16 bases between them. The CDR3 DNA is TGTGCCAGCAGCTTAGGGACTGGACAGCCCTTCGAGCAGTACTTC. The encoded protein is CASSLGTGQPFEQYF.

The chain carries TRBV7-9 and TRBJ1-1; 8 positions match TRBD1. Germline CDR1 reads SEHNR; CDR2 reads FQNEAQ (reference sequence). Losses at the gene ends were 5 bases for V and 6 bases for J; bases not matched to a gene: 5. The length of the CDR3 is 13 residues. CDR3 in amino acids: CASSLGQGAEAFF. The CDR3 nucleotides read TGTGCCAGCAGCCTCGGACAGGGAGCTGAAGCTTTCTTT.

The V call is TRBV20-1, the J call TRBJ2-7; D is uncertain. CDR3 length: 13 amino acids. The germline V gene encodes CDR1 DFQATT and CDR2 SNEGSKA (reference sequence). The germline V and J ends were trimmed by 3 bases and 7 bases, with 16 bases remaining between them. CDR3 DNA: TGCAGTGCTAGTATCGGGCAACTTCAGGAGCAGTACTTC. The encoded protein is CSASIGQLQEQYF.

The CDR3 spells CASSLALSSGGTYEQYF. The CDR3 DNA is TGTGCCAGCAGCTTAGCTCTCTCTAGCGGGGGAACCTACGAGCAGTACTTC. This chain connects TRBV7-8 to TRBJ2-7; 10 bases are a match to TRBD2. V shed 0 bases and J 2 bases; nucleotides not matched to a gene: 7. Germline CDR1 reads SGHVS; CDR2 reads FQNEAQ. CDR3 length equals 17 residues. The complete variable domain, with remaining parts taken from reference TRBV7-8 and TRBJ2-7, reads GAGVSQSPRYKVAKRGQDVALRCDPISGHVSLFWYQQALGQGPEFLTYFQNEAQLDKSGLPSDRFFAERPEGSVSTLKIQRTQQEDSAVYLCASSLALSSGGTYEQYFGPGTRLTVT.

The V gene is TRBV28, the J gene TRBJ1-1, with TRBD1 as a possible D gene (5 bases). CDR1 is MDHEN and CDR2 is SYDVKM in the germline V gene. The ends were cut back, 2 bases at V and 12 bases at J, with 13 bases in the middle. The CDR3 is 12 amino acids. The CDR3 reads CASSLNQGGTFF. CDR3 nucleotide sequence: TGTGCCAGCAGTTTAAACCAGGGTGGGACTTTCTTT.

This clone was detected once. This CDR3 is CASSYRDPSYEQYF. Written as DNA, the CDR3 is TGTGCCAGCAGTTACCGGGACCCCTCGTACGAGCAGTACTTC. The J gene is TRBJ2-7, the V gene TRBV27, with D perhaps matching TRBD1 or TRBD2 (5 bases each). Per germline, CDR1 MNHEY and CDR2 SMNVEV (reference sequence). Deletions cut 4 bases from V and 4 bases from J, with 14 bases between. The CDR3 has 14 residues.